The sequence of this TCR beta chain was determined in a study of control samples from healthy donors and cancer patients. Only in-frame clones appear in the TCRdb table, and some are missing; sequencing was by immunoSEQ multiplex PCR. The table lists about 110,000 clones, around 82% of them singletons. V shed 0 bases and J shed 5 bases, with 8 bases lying between them. CDR1 and CDR2 from the germline V gene are SEHNR and FQNEAQ (reference sequence). The CDR3 runs to 14 residues. The source material was blood. The chain is built from TRBV7-9 and TRBJ1-5; D possibly corresponds to TRBD1 (5 bases). The clonotype originates from a woman in her forties or fifties in good health. The CDR3 bases are TGTGCCAGCAGCTTAGCGGCGGGGGATCAGCCCCAGCATTTT. Translating gives CASSLAAGDQPQHF.